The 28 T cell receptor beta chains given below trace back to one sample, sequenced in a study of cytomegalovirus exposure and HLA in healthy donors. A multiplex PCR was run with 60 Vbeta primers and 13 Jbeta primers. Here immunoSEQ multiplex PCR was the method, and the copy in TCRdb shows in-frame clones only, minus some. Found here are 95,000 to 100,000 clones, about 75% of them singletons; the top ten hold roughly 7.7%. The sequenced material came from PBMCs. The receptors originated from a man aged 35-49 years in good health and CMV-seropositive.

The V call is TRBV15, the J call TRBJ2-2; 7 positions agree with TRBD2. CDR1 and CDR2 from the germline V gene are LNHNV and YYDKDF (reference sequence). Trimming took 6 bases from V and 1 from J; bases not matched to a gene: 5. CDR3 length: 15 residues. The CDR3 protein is CATRGSGENTGELFF. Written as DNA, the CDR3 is TGTGCCACCAGGGGGAGCGGGGAGAACACCGGGGAGCTGTTTTTT.

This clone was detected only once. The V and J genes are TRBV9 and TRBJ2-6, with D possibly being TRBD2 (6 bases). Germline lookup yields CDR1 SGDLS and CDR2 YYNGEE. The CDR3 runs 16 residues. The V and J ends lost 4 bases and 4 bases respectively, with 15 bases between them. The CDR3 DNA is TGTGCCAGCAGCCCCTCGGCGGGGTTCGGGGCCAACGTCCTGACTTTC. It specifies CASSPSAGFGANVLTF.

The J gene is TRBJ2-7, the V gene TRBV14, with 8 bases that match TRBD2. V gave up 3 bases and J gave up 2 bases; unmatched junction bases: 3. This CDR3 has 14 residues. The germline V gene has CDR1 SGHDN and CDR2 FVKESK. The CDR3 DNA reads TGTGCCAGCAGCCACCCGGGAGGGCCCTACGAGCAGTACTTC. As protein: CASSHPGGPYEQYF.

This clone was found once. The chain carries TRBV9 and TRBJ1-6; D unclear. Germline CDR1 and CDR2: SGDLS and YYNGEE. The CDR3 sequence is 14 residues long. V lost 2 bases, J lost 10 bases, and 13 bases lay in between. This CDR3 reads CASSVLGNSSPLHF. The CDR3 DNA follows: TGTGCCAGCAGCGTGTTGGGTAATAGCTCACCCCTCCACTTT.

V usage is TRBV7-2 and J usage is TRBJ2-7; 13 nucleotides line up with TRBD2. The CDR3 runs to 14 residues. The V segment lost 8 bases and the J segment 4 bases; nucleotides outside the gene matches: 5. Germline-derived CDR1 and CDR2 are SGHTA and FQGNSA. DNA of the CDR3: TGTGCCAGCGGACCGGGACTAGCGGGGTACGAGCAGTACTTC. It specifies CASGPGLAGYEQYF.

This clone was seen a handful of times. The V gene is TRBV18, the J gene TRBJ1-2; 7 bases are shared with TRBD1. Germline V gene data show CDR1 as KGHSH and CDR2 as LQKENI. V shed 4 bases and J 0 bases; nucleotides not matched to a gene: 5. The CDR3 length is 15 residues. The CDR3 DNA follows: TGTGCCAGCTCACGGGGGACAGCAACTAACTATGGCTACACCTTC. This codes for CASSRGTATNYGYTF.

The DNA of the CDR3 is TGCGCCAGCAGCTTGGTAGCGGGGGCTACCACAGATACGCAGTATTTT. This sequence encodes CASSLVAGATTDTQYF. This rearrangement joins TRBV5-1 to TRBJ2-3; 9 nucleotides align to TRBD2. CDR3 size: 16 residues. The trim removed 0 bases at V and 2 bases at J, leaving 4 bases unmatched. Per the germline V gene, CDR1 is SGHRS and CDR2 is YFSETQ.

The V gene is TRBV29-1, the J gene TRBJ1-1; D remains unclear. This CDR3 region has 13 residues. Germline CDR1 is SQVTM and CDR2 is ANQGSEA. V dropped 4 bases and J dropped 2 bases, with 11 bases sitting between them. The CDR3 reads CSVATTANTEAFF. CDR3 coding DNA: TGCAGCGTTGCCACCACAGCTAACACTGAAGCTTTCTTT.

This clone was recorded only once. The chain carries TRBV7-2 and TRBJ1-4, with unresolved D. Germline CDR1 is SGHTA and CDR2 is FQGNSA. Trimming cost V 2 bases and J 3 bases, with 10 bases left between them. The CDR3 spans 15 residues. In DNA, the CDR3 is TGTGCCAGCAGCTTATGGGCAGGCCCTAATGAAAAACTGTTTTTT. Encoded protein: CASSLWAGPNEKLFF.

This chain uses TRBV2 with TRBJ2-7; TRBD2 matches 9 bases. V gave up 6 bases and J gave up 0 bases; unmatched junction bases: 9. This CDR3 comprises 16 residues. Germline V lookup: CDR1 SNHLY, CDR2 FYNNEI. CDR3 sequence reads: CASRSSSGRSSYEQYF. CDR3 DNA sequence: TGTGCCAGCAGATCCTCAAGCGGGAGGTCCTCCTACGAGCAGTACTTC.

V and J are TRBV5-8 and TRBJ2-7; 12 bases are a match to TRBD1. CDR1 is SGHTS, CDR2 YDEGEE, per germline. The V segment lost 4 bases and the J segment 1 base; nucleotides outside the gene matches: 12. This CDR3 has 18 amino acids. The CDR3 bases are TGTGCCAGCAGCCTCCGGGACAGGGGGCGCGGAGGTTCCTACGAGCAGTACTTC. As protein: CASSLRDRGRGGSYEQYF.

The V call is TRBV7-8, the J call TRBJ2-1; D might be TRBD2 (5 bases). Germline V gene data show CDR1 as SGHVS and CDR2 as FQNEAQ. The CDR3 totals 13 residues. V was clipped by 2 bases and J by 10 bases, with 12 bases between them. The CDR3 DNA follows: TGTGCCAGCAGCTTATCCCGGGAAAGGGAGCAGTTCTTC. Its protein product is CASSLSREREQFF.

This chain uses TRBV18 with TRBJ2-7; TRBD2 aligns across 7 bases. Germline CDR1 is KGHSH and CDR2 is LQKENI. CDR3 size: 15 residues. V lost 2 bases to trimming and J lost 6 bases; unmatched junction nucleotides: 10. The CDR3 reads CASSPLVGEGGEQYF. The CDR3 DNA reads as TGTGCCAGCTCACCATTAGTAGGGGAGGGCGGCGAGCAGTACTTC. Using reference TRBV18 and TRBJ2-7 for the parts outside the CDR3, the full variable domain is NAGVMQNPRHLVRRRGQEARLRCSPMKGHSHVYWYRQLPEEGLKFMVYLQKENIIDESGMPKERFSAEFPKEGPSILRIQQVVRGDSAAYFCASSPLVGEGGEQYFGPGTRLTVT.

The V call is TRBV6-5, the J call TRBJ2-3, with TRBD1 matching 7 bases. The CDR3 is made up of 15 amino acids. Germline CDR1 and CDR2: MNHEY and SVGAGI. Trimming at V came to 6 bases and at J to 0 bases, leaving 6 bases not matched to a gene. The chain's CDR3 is CASRNRQGSTDTQYF. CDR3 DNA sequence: TGTGCCAGCAGAAACCGACAGGGCAGCACAGATACGCAGTATTTT.

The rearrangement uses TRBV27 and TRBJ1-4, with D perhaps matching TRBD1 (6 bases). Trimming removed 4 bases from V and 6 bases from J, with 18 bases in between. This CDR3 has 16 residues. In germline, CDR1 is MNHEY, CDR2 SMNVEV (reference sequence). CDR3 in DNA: TGTGCCAGCAGTTCGAAGCTCCACAGGGAGCATGAAAAACTGTTTTTT. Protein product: CASSSKLHREHEKLFF.

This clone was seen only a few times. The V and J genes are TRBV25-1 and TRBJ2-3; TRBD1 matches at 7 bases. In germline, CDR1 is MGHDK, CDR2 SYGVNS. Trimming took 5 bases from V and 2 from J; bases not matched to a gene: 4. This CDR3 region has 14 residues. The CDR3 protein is CASSSQGITDTQYF. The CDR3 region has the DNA TGTGCCAGCAGTTCACAGGGGATCACAGATACGCAGTATTTT.

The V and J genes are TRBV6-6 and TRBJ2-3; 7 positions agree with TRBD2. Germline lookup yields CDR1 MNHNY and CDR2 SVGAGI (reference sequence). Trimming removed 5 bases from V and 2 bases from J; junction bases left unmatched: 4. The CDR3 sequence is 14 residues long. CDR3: CASSPGTNTDTQYF. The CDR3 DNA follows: TGTGCCAGCAGTCCCGGGACTAACACAGATACGCAGTATTTT.

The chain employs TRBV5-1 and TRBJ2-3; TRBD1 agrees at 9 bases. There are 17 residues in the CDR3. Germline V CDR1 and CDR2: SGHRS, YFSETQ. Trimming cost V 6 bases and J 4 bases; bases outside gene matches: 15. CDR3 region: CASTQWALDRGSDTQYF. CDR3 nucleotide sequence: TGCGCCAGCACCCAATGGGCCCTGGACAGGGGATCAGATACGCAGTATTTT.

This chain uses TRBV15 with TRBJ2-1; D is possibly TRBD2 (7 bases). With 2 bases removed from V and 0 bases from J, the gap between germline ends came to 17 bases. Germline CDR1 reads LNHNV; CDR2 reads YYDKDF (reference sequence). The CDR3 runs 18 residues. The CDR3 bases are TGTGCCACCAGCAGAATCGTGGGGGGGCTAAGCTCCTACAATGAGCAGTTCTTC. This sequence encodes CATSRIVGGLSSYNEQFF. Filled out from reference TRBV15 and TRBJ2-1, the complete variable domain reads DAMVIQNPRYQVTQFGKPVTLSCSQTLNHNVMYWYQQKSSQAPKLLFHYYDKDFNNEADTPDNFQSRRPNTSFCFLDIRSPGLGDTAMYLCATSRIVGGLSSYNEQFFGPGTRLTVL.

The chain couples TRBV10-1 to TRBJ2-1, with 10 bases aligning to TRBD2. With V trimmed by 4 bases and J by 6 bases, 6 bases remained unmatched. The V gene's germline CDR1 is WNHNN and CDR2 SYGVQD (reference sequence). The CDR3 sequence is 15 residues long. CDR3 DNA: TGCGCCAGCAGTGTTAGCGGGAGGTCTAGCAATGAGCAGTTCTTC. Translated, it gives CASSVSGRSSNEQFF.

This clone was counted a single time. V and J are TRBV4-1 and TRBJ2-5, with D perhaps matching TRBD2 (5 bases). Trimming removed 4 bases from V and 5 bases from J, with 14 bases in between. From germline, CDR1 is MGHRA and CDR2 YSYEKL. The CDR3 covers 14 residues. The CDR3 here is CASSRNERSETQYF. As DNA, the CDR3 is TGCGCCAGCAGCCGCAATGAGCGGTCGGAGACCCAGTACTTC.

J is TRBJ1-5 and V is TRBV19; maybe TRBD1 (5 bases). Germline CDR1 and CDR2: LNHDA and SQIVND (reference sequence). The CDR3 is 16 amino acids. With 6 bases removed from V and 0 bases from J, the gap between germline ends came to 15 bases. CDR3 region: CASRIGGDPSNQPQHF. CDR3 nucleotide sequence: TGTGCCAGTAGGATCGGGGGGGACCCTAGCAATCAGCCCCAGCATTTT. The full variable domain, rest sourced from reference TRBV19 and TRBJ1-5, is DGGITQSPKYLFRKEGQNVTLSCEQNLNHDAMYWYRQDPGQGLRLIYYSQIVNDFQKGDIAEGYSVSREKKESFPLTVTSAQKNPTAFYLCASRIGGDPSNQPQHFGDGTRLSIL.

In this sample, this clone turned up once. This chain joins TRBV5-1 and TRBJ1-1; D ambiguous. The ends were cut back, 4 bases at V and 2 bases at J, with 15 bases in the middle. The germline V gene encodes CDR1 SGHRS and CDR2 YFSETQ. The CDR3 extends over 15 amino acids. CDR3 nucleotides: TGCGCCAGCAGCCCGCCGTCTAATATTAACACTGAAGCTTTCTTT. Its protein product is CASSPPSNINTEAFF.

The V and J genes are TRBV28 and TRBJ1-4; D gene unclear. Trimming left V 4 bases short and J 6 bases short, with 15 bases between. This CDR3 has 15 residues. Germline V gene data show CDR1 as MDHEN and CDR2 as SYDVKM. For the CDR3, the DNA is TGTGCCAGCAGTTCCCCCGCCAGCGGGTATGAAAAACTGTTTTTT. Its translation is CASSSPASGYEKLFF.

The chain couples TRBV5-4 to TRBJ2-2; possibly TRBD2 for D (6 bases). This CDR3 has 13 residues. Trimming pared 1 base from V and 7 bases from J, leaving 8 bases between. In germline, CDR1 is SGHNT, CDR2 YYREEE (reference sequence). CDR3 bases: TGTGCCAGCAGCTTGTGGGGAGGCGGGGAGCTGTTTTTT. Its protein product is CASSLWGGGELFF.

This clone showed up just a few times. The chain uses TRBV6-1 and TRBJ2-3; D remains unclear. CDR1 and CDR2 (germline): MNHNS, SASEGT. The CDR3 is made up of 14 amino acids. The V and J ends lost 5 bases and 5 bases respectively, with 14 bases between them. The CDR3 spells CASSITYDGDTQYF. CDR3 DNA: TGTGCCAGCAGTATTACCTATGATGGAGATACGCAGTATTTT.

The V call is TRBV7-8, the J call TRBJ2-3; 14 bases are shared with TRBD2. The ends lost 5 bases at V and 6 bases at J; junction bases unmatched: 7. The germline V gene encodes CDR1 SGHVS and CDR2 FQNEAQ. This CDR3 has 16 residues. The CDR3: CASSARLAGGYDTQYF. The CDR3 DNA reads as TGTGCCAGCAGCGCTCGACTAGCGGGGGGGTATGATACGCAGTATTTT.

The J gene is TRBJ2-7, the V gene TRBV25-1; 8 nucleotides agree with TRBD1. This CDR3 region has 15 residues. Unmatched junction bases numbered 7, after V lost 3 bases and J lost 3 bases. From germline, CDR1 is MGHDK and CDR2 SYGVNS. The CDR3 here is CASSDQRTGSYEQYF. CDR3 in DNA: TGTGCCAGCAGTGACCAGAGGACAGGGAGCTACGAGCAGTACTTC.